The present T cell receptor (beta chain) was sequenced within a study of CD8+CD57+ T cells in acquired aplastic anemia. Study information: DNA per sorted CD4+ or CD8+ sample ranged roughly 0.19 to 30 ug, averaging 3.2 ug.

TCR beta VDJ and CDR3 were profiled, and genomic DNA was the template. From the reads, TCRdb called clonotypes with MiXCR, one entry per CDR3 protein. The profile shows hundreds of thousands of distinct CDR3 sequences, under 40% of them singletons. From germline, CDR1 is MNHEY and CDR2 SVGAGI. This CDR3 is built from 16 residues. Between the trimmed V and J ends, which lost 0 bases and 8 bases, there was a span of 17 bases. An expansion of CD8+CD57+ cells by flow cytometry had been shown in patients chosen for sequencing. The diagnosis in all patients was severe acquired aplastic anemia. When blood sampling took place, the patients had received no therapy.

The gene calls are TRBV6-5 and TRBJ2-1; D is undetermined. Sequenced: sorted CD4+, CD8+, or CD8+CD57+ T cells (not recorded which) from PBMCs. This receptor was taken from a human donor with aplastic anemia. DNA of the CDR3: TGTGCCAGCAGTTACTCGGCCTCCTCTTCGTGGGATGAGCAGTTCTTC. It encodes CASSYSASSSWDEQFF.